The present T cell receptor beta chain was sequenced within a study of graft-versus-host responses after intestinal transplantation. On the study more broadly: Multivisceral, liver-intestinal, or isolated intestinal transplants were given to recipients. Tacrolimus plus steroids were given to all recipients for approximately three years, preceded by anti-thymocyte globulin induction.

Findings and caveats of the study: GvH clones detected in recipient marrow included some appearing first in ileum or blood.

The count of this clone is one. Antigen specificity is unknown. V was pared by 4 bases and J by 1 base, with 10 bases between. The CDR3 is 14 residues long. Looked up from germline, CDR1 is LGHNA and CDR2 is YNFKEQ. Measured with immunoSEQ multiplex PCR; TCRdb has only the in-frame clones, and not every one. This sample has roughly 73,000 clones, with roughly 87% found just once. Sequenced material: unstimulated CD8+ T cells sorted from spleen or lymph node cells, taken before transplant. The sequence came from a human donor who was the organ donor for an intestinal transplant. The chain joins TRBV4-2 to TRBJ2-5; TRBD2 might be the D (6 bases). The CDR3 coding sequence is TGTGCCAGCAGCCCCCGGGACTTCCAAGAGACCCAGTACTTC. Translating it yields CASSPRDFQETQYF.